The TCR beta chain described here comes from a study of T cell repertoires in cytomegalovirus infection. About the research overall: TCR beta signatures that were public indicated CMV infection and matching HLA type.

This clonotype appeared many times. Germline V gives CDR1 SNHLY, CDR2 FYNNEI. The length of the CDR3 is 10 residues. TCRdb redid the calling of the reads with MiXCR, one entry per CDR3 protein. The data hold 480,000 or so distinct CDR3 sequences, with approximately 10% observed a single time. The clonotype originates from a human donor in good health (CMV status not recorded). Some clones in this sample may be carry-over from other donors' samples. V gene TRBV2 combines with J gene TRBJ2-5; tentative D call: TRBD2 (6 bases). Material: PBMCs. The CDR3 spells CATAGETQYF. In DNA form, the CDR3 reads TGTGCTACAGCGGGAGAGACCCAGTACTTC.